Below are 12 T cell receptor beta chains sequenced from a single sample in a study of T cell changes during pregnancy in multiple sclerosis. The protocol was immunoSEQ multiplex PCR, while the TCRdb copy is restricted to in-frame clones and leaves out a portion. The top ten clones hold 0.71% of a sample with fewer than 30,000 clones, approximately 94% of them seen once. Sequencing was performed on CD4+ T cells from peripheral blood mononuclear cells, taken in the first trimester of pregnancy. Receptors were obtained from a female donor with multiple sclerosis, enrolled in a pregnancy study.

The chain combines TRBV27 with TRBJ1-6; 7 bases agree with TRBD1. The germline V gene encodes CDR1 MNHEY and CDR2 SMNVEV (reference sequence). The ends lost 6 bases at V and 6 bases at J; junction bases unmatched: 8. This CDR3 is 15 amino acids long. The CDR3 region is CASRIPGQPNSPLHF. The CDR3 DNA reads as TGTGCCAGCAGAATACCGGGACAGCCTAATTCACCCCTCCACTTT.

This chain uses TRBV4-2 with TRBJ2-7; D call uncertain. The CDR3 contains 13 residues. The germline CDR1 and CDR2 sequences are LGHNA and YNFKEQ. Trimming cost V 4 bases and J 0 bases, with 7 bases left between them. CDR3 nucleotides: TGTGCCAGCAGCCGAGAGAGCTCCTACGAGCAGTACTTC. Translated: CASSRESSYEQYF.

The chain employs TRBV2 and TRBJ1-3, with D unresolved. CDR3 length: 14 amino acids. The V end was cut by 4 bases, the J end by 0 bases, with 7 bases between. CDR1 is SNHLY, CDR2 FYNNEI, per germline. This chain's CDR3 is CASSVGSSGNTIYF. The DNA for the CDR3 is TGTGCCAGCAGTGTGGGGAGCTCTGGAAACACCATATATTTT.

V usage is TRBV5-4 and J usage is TRBJ1-1; weak D call: TRBD1 (5 bases). The CDR3 sequence is 14 residues long. V dropped 4 bases and J dropped 4 bases, with 14 bases sitting between them. Looked up from germline, CDR1 is SGHNT and CDR2 is YYREEE (reference sequence). This CDR3 is CASSLGQVGTEAFF. CDR3 nucleotides: TGTGCCAGCAGCCTGGGGCAGGTAGGCACTGAAGCTTTCTTT. The full variable domain, its missing parts supplied by reference TRBV5-4 and TRBJ1-1, is ETGVTQSPTHLIKTRGQQVTLRCSSQSGHNTVSWYQQALGQGPQFIFQYYREEENGRGNFPPRFSGLQFPNYSSELNVNALELDDSALYLCASSLGQVGTEAFFGQGTRLTVV.

The V call is TRBV7-2, the J call TRBJ2-1; 11 bases fit TRBD2. This CDR3 is 17 amino acids long. Germline V gives CDR1 SGHTA, CDR2 FQGNSA. After removal of 3 bases from V and 4 bases from J, the junction contained 8 bases not matched to a gene. The DNA for the CDR3 is TGTGCCAGCAGCTTGGGACCTCCTAGCGGGGGGTACAATGAGCAGTTCTTC. Translation: CASSLGPPSGGYNEQFF. Drawing the rest from reference TRBV7-2 and TRBJ2-1, the complete variable domain is GAGVSQSPSNKVTEKGKDVELRCDPISGHTALYWYRQSLGQGLEFLIYFQGNSAPDKSGLPSDRFSAERTGGSVSTLTIQRTQQEDSAVYLCASSLGPPSGGYNEQFFGPGTRLTVL.

This sequence joins TRBV7-9 and TRBJ2-7; D is unclear. In germline, CDR1 is SEHNR, CDR2 FQNEAQ (reference sequence). The CDR3 loop spans 13 amino acids. Trimming shortened V by 5 bases and J by 4 bases, and 12 bases separated the two germline ends. The CDR3 loop reads CASSPRGPYEQYF. Here the CDR3 DNA reads TGTGCCAGCAGCCCGAGAGGCCCATACGAGCAGTACTTC.

J is TRBJ2-2 and V is TRBV5-5, with 8 bases identical to TRBD2. V trimming: 4 bases; J trimming: 3 bases; junction bases outside the gene matches: 14. CDR1 is SGHKS and CDR2 is YYEKEE in the germline V gene (reference sequence). The CDR3 covers 18 residues. This CDR3 reads CASSPRLRAGADTGELFF. CDR3 nucleotide sequence: TGTGCCAGCAGCCCCCGACTTAGAGCGGGGGCGGACACCGGGGAGCTGTTTTTT.

CDR3 in amino acids: CASSHPSSSYNSPLHF. The CDR3 DNA reads as TGCGCCAGCAGTCATCCTTCTAGCTCCTATAATTCACCCCTCCACTTT. The genes are TRBV23-1 and TRBJ1-6; D not certain. TRBV23-1 carries the ORF label, with uncertain function. Trimming took off 3 bases at V and 0 bases at J, with 9 bases between the two ends. This CDR3 comprises 16 residues.

CDR3 nucleotide sequence: TGTGCCAGCAAACCAGGCTCCTCCTACAATGAGCAGTTCTTC. Translating it yields CASKPGSSYNEQFF. The chain carries TRBV2 and TRBJ2-1, with D unresolved. Trimming pared 7 bases from V and 0 bases from J, leaving 10 bases between. Germline V gives CDR1 SNHLY, CDR2 FYNNEI. The CDR3 sequence is 14 residues long. Complete variable domain (other parts from reference TRBV2 and TRBJ2-1): EPEVTQTPSHQVTQMGQEVILRCVPISNHLYFYWYRQILGQKVEFLVSFYNNEISEKSEIFDDQFSVERPDGSNFTLKIRSTKLEDSAMYFCASKPGSSYNEQFFGPGTRLTVL.

The V gene is TRBV10-2, the J gene TRBJ2-7, with 7 bases fitting TRBD1. The germline gives CDR1 WSHSY, CDR2 SAAADI. Trimming at V came to 6 bases and at J to 6 bases, leaving 8 bases not matched to a gene. This CDR3 has 13 residues. CDR3 nucleotides: TGCGCCAGCAGCCCCGACAGGGAGTCCGAGCAGTACTTC. Its protein product is CASSPDRESEQYF.

The chain joins TRBV19 to TRBJ1-3; 7 bases fit TRBD1. The CDR3 runs 15 residues. CDR1 LNHDA and CDR2 SQIVND come from the germline V gene (reference sequence). Losses at the gene ends were 9 bases for V and 0 bases for J; bases not matched to a gene: 8. CDR3: CASRDRAFSGNTIYF. CDR3 nucleotides: TGTGCCAGCCGGGACAGAGCCTTCTCTGGAAACACCATATATTTT.

V gene TRBV14 combines with J gene TRBJ2-7; 8 bases are a match to TRBD1. CDR1 is SGHDN and CDR2 is FVKESK in the germline V gene. The CDR3 sequence is 14 residues long. The V segment lost 6 bases and the J segment 0 bases; nucleotides outside the gene matches: 4. CDR3 residues: CASSPTGGSYEQYF. The CDR3 DNA follows: TGTGCCAGCAGTCCAACAGGGGGCTCCTACGAGCAGTACTTC. The full variable domain, in which reference TRBV14 and TRBJ2-7 provide the parts outside the CDR3, is EAGVTQFPSHSVIEKGQTVTLRCDPISGHDNLYWYRRVMGKEIKFLLHFVKESKQDESGMPNNRFLAERTGGTYSTLKVQPAELEDSGVYFCASSPTGGSYEQYFGPGTRLTVT.